This TCR beta chain was found in a study of vaccination effects on CD4 cells after COVID-19 (dated by TCRdb to about 2022). Concerning the study at large: Two doses of either the BNT162b2 or the mRNA-1273 mRNA SARS-CoV-2 vaccine were administered to participants. Cultures from other donors in the study were sequenced with the Oncomine TCR Beta short-read assay on an Illumina iSeq 100. Altogether, around ten COVID-19 convalescent patients and a few SARS-CoV-2-naive healthy vaccine recipients made up the full study. SARS-CoV-2 spike-specific CD4+ TCR repertoires from before and after mRNA vaccination were compared in COVID-19 convalescent patients and in infection-naive vaccine recipients. Pre-vaccine samples from two convalescent patients were drawn 16 days and one week before the first dose, 142 and 148 days after COVID-19 diagnosis.

The library came from the immunoSEQ multiplex PCR assay. DNA from the cultured and isolated CD4+ T cells underwent TCR beta CDR3 sequencing. The authors' pipeline ran thus. Non-productive TCR sequences were removed, reads were trimmed to the CDR3 region, and CDR3s of at least 7 amino acids were retained. Antigen-specific clonotypes were identified with the MANAFEST web app by comparing expansion in peptide wells against reference cultures. For clones to be considered positive, expansion at FDR<0.05 versus reference and all other wells, an odds ratio above 5, and a frequency above 0.1% in two replicate wells were required. A clonotype was called cross-reactive if it was significantly expanded both in SARS-CoV-2 spike wells and in at least one common cold coronavirus spike condition. Using the stringdist R package, CDR3 similarity was measured by Levenshtein distance, and unrooted trees were constructed with ape in R 3.6.1. TCRdb's version of the immuneACCESS table is confined to in-frame rearrangements and falls short of the full clone set. An unresolved V gene accounts for under half of the shortfall where checked; the remainder is of unknown origin. V and J calls and clone size are as listed in that table; D and trimming were resolved from the DNA. Within this sample are tens of thousands of clones, with around 72% of them counted one time only. Roughly 35% of the sample goes to the ten largest clones.

To identify antigen-specific CD4+ T cell clonotypes by their expansion, the ViraFEST assay first stimulated PBMC with viral peptide pools and then applied TCR sequencing. After around 10 days of culture, CD4+ T cells were isolated with the EasySep CD4+ T cell isolation kit. PCR-confirmed SARS-CoV-2 infection had occurred in convalescent patients between March and December 2020, before the Alpha, Beta and Delta variants emerged in the United States. Some 2 million PBMC per well were cultured in IMDM with 5% human AB serum, around 9.1 IU/ml IL-2 and gentamicin, plus 10 ug/ml peptides. Half of the culture medium was replaced with fresh IL-2-containing medium on days 3 and 7. Unless noted otherwise, every peptide stimulation condition was grown in triplicate wells. PBMC were separated from whole blood using Ficoll-Paque Plus gradient centrifugation and were then either cryopreserved at -140C or used fresh. The QIAamp micro DNA kit was used to extract genomic DNA from the cultured CD4+ T cells.

Taken from cysteine to phenylalanine, the CDR3 has 15 residues. Just the 45-base CDR3 DNA is kept, in frame starting at base 1. Trimming leaves V shorter by 5 bases and J shorter by 4 bases, with the junction holding 8 bases beyond the gene matches. Via the germline V gene, CDR1 is SGHVS and CDR2 FQNEAQ. The table lists this clone with a few counts. Its cognate antigen has yet to be identified. Qualities for individual bases were not recorded, and no much larger clone is one base off. General findings and caveats noted by the study authors: The study was limited by a small number of convalescent patients and lacked early post-infection timepoints. In convalescent patients, the post-vaccine spike-reactive repertoire consisted mainly of new vaccine-induced clones, largely distinct from infection-induced clones. Clones induced by infection and clones induced by vaccination both contracted markedly at late timepoints after vaccination, which fits with T cell responses waning over time.

The receptor's source is a human donor who had a prior SARS-CoV-2 infection. The source material was CD4+ T cells from PBMCs cultured with a peptide pool, sampled before COVID-19 vaccination. The chain employs TRBV7-8 and TRBJ1-2, with 9 middle bases fitting TRBD1. The CDR3: CASSPWDRESYGYTF. The nucleotide sequence reads TGTGCCAGCAGCCCCTGGGACAGGGAGAGCTATGGCTACACCTTC.